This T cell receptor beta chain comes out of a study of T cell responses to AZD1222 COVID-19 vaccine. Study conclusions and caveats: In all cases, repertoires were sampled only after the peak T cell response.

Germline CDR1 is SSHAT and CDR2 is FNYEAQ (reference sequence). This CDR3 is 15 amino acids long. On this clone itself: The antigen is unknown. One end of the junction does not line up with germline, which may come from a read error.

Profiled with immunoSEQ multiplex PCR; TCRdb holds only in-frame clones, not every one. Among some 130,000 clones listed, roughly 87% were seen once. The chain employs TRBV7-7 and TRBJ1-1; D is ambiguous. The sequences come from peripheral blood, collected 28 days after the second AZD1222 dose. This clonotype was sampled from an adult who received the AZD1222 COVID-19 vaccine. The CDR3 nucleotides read TGTGCTAGCAGCTTAAAATACGTTGGAAACACTGAAGCTTTCTTT. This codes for CASSLKYVGNTEAFF.